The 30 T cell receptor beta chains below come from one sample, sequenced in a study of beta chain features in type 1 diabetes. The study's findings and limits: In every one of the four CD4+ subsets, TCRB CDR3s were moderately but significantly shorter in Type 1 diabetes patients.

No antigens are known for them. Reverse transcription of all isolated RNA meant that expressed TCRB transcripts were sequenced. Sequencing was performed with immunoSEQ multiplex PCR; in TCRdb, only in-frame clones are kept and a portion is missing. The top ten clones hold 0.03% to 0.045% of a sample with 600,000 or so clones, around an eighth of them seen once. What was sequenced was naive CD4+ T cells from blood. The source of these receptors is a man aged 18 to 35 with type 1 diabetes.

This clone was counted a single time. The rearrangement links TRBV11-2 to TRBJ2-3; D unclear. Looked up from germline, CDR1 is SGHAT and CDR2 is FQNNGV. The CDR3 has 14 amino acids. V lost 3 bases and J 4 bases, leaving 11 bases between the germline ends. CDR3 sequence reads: CASSLNALSDTQYF. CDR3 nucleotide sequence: TGTGCCAGCAGCTTGAATGCCCTGTCAGATACGCAGTATTTT.

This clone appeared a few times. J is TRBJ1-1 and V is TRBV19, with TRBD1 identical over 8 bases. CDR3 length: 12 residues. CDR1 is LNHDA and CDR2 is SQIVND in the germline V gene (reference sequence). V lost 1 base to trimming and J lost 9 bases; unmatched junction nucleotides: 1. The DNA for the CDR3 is TGTGCCAGTAGTATAGGGACAGGGAAAGCTTTCTTT. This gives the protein CASSIGTGKAFF.

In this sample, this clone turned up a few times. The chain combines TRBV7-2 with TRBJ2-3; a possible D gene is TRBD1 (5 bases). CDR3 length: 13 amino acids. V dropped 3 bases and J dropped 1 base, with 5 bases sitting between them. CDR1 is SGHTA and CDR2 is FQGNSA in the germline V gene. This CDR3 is CASSLTGTDTQYF. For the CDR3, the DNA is TGTGCCAGCAGCTTGACAGGCACAGATACGCAGTATTTT. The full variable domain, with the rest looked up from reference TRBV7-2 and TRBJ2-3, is GAGVSQSPSNKVTEKGKDVELRCDPISGHTALYWYRQSLGQGLEFLIYFQGNSAPDKSGLPSDRFSAERTGGSVSTLTIQRTQQEDSAVYLCASSLTGTDTQYFGPGTRLTVL.

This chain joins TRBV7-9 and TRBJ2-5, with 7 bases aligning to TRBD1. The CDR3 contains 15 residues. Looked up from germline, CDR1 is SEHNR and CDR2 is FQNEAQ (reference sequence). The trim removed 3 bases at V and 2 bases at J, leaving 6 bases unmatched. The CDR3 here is CASSFHRDSQETQYF. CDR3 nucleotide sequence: TGTGCCAGCAGCTTCCACCGGGACAGTCAAGAGACCCAGTACTTC.

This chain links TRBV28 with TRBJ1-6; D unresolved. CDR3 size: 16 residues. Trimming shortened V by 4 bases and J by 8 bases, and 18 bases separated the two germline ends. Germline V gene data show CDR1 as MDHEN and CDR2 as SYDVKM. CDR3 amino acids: CASSSSPAGLHSPLHF. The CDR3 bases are TGTGCCAGCAGTTCTTCCCCCGCAGGCCTCCATTCACCCCTCCACTTT.

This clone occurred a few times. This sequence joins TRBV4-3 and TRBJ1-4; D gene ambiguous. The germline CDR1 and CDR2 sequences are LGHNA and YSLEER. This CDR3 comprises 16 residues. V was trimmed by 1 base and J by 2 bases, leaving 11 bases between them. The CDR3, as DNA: TGCGCCAGCAGCCAAGTAGTGGGTAATACTAATGAAAAACTGTTTTTT. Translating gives CASSQVVGNTNEKLFF.

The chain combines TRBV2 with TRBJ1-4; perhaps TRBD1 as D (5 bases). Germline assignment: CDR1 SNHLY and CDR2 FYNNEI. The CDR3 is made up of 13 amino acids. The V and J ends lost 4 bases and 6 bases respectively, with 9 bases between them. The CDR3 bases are TGTGCCAGCAGTGCCCGGGGGGATGAAAAACTGTTTTTT. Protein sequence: CASSARGDEKLFF.

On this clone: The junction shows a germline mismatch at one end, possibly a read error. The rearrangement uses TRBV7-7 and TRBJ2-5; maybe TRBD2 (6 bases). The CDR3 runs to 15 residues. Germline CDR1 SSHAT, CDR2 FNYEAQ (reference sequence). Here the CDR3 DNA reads TGTGCTAGCAGCTTAGCCGGAGGGGTCCAAGAGACCCAGTACTTC. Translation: CASSLAGGVQETQYF. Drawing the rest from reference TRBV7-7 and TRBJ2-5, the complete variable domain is GAGVSQSPRYKVTKRGQDVTLRCDPISSHATLYWYQQALGQGPEFLTYFNYEAQPDKSGLPSDRFSAERPEGSISTLTIQRTEQRDSAMYRCASSLAGGVQETQYFGPGTRLLVL.

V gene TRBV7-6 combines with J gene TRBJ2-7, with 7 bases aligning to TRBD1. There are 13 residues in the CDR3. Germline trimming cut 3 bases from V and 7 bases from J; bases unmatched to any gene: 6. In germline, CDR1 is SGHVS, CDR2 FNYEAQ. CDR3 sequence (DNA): TGTGCCAGCAGCTTCGGGACAGCTAGGGAGCAGTACTTC. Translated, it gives CASSFGTAREQYF. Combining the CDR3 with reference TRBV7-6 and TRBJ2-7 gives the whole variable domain GAGVSQSPRYKVTKRGQDVALRCDPISGHVSLYWYRQALGQGPEFLTYFNYEAQQDKSGLPNDRFSAERPEGSISTLTIQRTEQRDSAMYRCASSFGTAREQYFGPGTRLTVT.

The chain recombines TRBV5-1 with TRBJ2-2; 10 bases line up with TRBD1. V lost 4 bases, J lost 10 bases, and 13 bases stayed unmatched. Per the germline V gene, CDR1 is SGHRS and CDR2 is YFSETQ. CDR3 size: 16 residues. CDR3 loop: CASSEGQGKNAEELFF. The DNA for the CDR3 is TGCGCCAGCAGCGAGGGACAGGGGAAAAATGCGGAGGAGCTGTTTTTT.

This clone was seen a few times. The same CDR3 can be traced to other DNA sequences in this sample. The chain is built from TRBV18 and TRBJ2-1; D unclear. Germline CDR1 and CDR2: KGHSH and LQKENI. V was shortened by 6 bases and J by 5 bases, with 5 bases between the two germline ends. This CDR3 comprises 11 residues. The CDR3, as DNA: TGTGCCAGCTCCTTGAACAATGAGCAGTTCTTC. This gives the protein CASSLNNEQFF.

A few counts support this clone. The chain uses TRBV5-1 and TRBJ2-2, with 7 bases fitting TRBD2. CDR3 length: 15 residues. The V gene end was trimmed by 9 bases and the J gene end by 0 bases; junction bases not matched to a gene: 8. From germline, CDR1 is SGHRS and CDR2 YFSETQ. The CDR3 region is CATRTSAANTGELFF. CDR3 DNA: TGCGCCACCAGAACTAGCGCCGCGAACACCGGGGAGCTGTTTTTT. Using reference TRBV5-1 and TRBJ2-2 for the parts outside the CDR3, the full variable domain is KAGVTQTPRYLIKTRGQQVTLSCSPISGHRSVSWYQQTPGQGLQFLFEYFSETQRNKGNFPGRFSGRQFSNSRSEMNVSTLELGDSALYLCATRTSAANTGELFFGEGSRLTVL.

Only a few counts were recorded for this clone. The CDR3 region has the DNA TGCGCCAGCAGGCCAAACAGCGGGGATTATGGAAACACCATATATTTT. It encodes CASRPNSGDYGNTIYF. The chain uses TRBV5-1 and TRBJ1-3; no reliable D call. Germline V gene lookup returns CDR1 SGHRS and CDR2 YFSETQ. The ends were cut back, 5 bases at V and 3 bases at J, with 18 bases in the middle. CDR3 length equals 16 residues. Using reference TRBV5-1 and TRBJ1-3 for the parts outside the CDR3, the full variable domain is KAGVTQTPRYLIKTRGQQVTLSCSPISGHRSVSWYQQTPGQGLQFLFEYFSETQRNKGNFPGRFSGRQFSNSRSEMNVSTLELGDSALYLCASRPNSGDYGNTIYFGEGSWLTVV.

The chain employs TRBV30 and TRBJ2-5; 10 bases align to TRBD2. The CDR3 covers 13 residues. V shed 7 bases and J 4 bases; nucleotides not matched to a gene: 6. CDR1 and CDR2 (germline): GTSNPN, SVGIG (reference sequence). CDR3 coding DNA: TGTGCCTTCCGGGCTAGCGGGGGAGAGACCCAGTACTTC. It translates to CAFRASGGETQYF.

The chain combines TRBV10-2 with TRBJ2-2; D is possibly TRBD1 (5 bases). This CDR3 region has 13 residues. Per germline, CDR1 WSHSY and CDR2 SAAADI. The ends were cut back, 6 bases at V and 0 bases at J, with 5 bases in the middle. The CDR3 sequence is CASRQANTGELFF. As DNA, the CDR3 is TGCGCCAGCAGACAGGCGAACACCGGGGAGCTGTTTTTT.

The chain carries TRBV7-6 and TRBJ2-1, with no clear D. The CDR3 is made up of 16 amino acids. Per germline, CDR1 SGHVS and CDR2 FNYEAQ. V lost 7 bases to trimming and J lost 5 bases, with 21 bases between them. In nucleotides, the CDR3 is TGTGCCAGCACCTCTGACTTCCCCCCTACTCACAATGAGCAGTTCTTC. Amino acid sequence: CASTSDFPPTHNEQFF.

CDR3 in DNA: TGTGCCAGCGCACAGGGTAACTATGGCTACACCTTC. Protein product: CASAQGNYGYTF. The chain joins TRBV27 to TRBJ1-2; tentatively, D is TRBD1 (6 bases). The CDR3 sequence is 12 residues long. Germline CDR1 reads MNHEY; CDR2 reads SMNVEV (reference sequence). Trimming removed 8 bases at V and 1 base at J, with 8 bases between.

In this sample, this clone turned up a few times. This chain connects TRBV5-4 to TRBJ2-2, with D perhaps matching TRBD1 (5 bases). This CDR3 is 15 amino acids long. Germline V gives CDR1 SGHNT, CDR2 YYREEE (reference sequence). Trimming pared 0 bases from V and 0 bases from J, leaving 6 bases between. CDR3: CASSLVGPNTGELFF. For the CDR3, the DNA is TGTGCCAGCAGCTTGGTGGGGCCGAACACCGGGGAGCTGTTTTTT.

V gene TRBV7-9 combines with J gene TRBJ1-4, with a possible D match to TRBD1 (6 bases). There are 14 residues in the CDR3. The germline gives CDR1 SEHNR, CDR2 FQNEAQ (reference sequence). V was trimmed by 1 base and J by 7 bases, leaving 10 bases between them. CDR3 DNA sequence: TGTGCCAGCAGCTTAGTCCAGGGGCTTGAAAAACTGTTTTTT. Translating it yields CASSLVQGLEKLFF.

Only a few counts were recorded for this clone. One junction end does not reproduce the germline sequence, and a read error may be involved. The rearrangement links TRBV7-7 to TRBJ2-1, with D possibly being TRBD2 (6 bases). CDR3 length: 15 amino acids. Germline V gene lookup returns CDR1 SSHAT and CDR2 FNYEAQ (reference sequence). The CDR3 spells CASSPGLRSYNEQFF. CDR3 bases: TGTGCTAGCAGCCCGGGACTTCGCTCCTACAATGAGCAGTTCTTC.

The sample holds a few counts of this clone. Here the CDR3 reads CSVEEIRSGSTDTQYF. The CDR3 DNA is TGCAGCGTTGAAGAGATCCGTAGCGGGAGCACAGATACGCAGTATTTT. The chain uses TRBV29-1 and TRBJ2-3; 7 bases line up with TRBD2. CDR1 is SQVTM, CDR2 ANQGSEA, per germline. The V segment lost 0 bases and the J segment 0 bases; nucleotides outside the gene matches: 6. The CDR3 covers 16 residues.

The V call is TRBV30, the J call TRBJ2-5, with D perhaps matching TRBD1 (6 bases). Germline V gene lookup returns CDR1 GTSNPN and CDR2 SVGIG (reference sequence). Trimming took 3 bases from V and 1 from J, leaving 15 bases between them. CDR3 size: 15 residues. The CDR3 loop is CAWSPGTKSQETQYF. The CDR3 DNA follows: TGTGCCTGGAGCCCTGGGACAAAGAGCCAAGAGACCCAGTACTTC.

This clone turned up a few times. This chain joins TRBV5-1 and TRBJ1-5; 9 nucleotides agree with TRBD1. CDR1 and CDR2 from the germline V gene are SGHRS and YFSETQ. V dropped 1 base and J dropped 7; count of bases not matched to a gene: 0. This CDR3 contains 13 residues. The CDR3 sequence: CASSLTGGQPQHF. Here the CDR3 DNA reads TGCGCCAGCAGCTTGACAGGGGGCCAGCCCCAGCATTTT.

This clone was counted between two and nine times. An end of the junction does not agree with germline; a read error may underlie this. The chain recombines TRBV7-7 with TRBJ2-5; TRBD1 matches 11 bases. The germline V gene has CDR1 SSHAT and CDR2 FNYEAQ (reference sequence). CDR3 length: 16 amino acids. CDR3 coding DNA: TGTGCTAGCAGCTCGGGGACAGGGGGACCCCAAGAGACCCAGTACTTC. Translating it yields CASSSGTGGPQETQYF.

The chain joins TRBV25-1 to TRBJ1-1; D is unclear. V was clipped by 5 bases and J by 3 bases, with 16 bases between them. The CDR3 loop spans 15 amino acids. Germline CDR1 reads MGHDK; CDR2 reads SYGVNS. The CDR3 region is CASSPPGSQHTEAFF. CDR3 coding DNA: TGTGCCAGCAGTCCCCCGGGATCTCAGCACACTGAAGCTTTCTTT.

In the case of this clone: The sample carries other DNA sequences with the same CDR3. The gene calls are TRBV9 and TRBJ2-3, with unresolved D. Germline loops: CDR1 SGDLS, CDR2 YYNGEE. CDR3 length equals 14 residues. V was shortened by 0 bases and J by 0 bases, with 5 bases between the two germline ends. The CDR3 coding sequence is TGTGCCAGCAGCGTAGGCAGGAGCACAGATACGCAGTATTTT. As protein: CASSVGRSTDTQYF.

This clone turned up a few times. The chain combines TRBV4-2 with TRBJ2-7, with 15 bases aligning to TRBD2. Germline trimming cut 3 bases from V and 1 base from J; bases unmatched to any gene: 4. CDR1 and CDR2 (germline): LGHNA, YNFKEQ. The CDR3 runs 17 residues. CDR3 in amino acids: CASSQGTSGRNSYEQYF. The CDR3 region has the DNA TGTGCCAGCAGCCAGGGGACTAGCGGGAGGAATTCCTACGAGCAGTACTTC.

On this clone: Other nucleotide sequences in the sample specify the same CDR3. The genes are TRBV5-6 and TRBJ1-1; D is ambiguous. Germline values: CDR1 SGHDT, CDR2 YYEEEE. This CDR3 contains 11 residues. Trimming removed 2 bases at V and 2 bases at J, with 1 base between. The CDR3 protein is CASSFNTEAFF. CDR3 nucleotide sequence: TGTGCCAGCAGCTTCAACACTGAAGCTTTCTTT.

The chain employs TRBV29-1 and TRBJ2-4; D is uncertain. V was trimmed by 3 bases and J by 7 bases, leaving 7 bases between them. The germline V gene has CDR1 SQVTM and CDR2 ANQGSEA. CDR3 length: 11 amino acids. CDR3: CSVELGNIQYF. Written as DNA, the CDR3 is TGCAGCGTTGAGCTGGGGAACATTCAGTACTTC. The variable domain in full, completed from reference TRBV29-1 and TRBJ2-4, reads SAVISQKPSRDICQRGTSLTIQCQVDSQVTMMFWYRQQPGQSLTLIATANQGSEATYESGFVIDKFPISRPNLTFSTLTVSNMSPEDSSIYLCSVELGNIQYFGAGTRLSVL.

This chain's CDR3 is CASQGHPNTEAFF. CDR3 coding DNA: TGTGCCAGCCAGGGACATCCGAACACTGAAGCTTTCTTT. The V call is TRBV6-5, the J call TRBJ1-1; D may be TRBD1 (6 bases). Germline CDR1 reads MNHEY; CDR2 reads SVGAGI. V was pared by 8 bases and J by 1 base, with 11 bases between. CDR3 length equals 13 residues.